The 22 T cell receptor beta chains given below trace back to one sample, sequenced in a study of neurological immune-mediated disorders. One entry per CDR3 protein, called by TCRdb with MiXCR from the 5' RACE reads. The table lists about 21,000 distinct CDR3 sequences, approximately 6.2% of them singletons. The sample consisted of CD8+ T cells from blood. The source of these receptors is a man aged 18 to 29 in good health.

In its sample, this clonotype was seen many times. The CDR3 DNA sequence: TGTGCCAGCAGCCCGACAGGGGGCGTCTATGGCTACACCTTC. Protein product: CASSPTGGVYGYTF. The V gene is TRBV12-3 or TRBV12-4, the J gene TRBJ1-2; TRBD1 matches at 10 bases. CDR3 size: 14 residues. V shed 6 bases and J 4 bases; nucleotides not matched to a gene: 5.

This clonotype showed up many times. This chain uses TRBV4-3 with TRBJ2-7; maybe TRBD1 (6 bases). CDR1 is LGHNA and CDR2 is YSLEER in the germline V gene. Trimming pared 1 base from V and 0 bases from J, leaving 13 bases between. The CDR3 sequence is 16 residues long. DNA of the CDR3: TGCGCCAGCAGCCAAGCGAGGACAGCGTTCTCCTACGAGCAGTACTTC. It yields the protein CASSQARTAFSYEQYF.

This clonotype was counted many times. The chain couples TRBV29-1 to TRBJ2-7, with TRBD1 as a possible D gene (6 bases). Trimming left V 7 bases short and J 2 bases short, with 9 bases between. CDR1 is SQVTM, CDR2 ANQGSEA, per germline. The CDR3 runs 11 residues. The CDR3 reads CSGGQPYEQYF. The CDR3 DNA sequence: TGCAGCGGCGGACAGCCCTACGAGCAGTACTTC.

V is TRBV25-1 and J is TRBJ1-5, with D hard to call. This CDR3 is 15 amino acids long. Trimming took off 2 bases at V and 0 bases at J, with 8 bases between the two ends. In germline, CDR1 is MGHDK, CDR2 SYGVNS. CDR3 sequence: CASSETGYSNQPQHF. CDR3 DNA: TGTGCCAGCAGTGAAACGGGTTATAGCAATCAGCCCCAGCATTTT.

This clonotype was observed at least ten times. V and J are TRBV5-6 and TRBJ2-5; TRBD1 aligns across 7 bases. V lost 6 bases, J lost 5 bases, and 7 bases stayed unmatched. Germline loops: CDR1 SGHDT, CDR2 YYEEEE. The CDR3 spans 13 residues. CDR3 amino acids: CASTEGARETQYF. The CDR3 DNA follows: TGTGCCAGCACCGAGGGGGCGCGGGAGACCCAGTACTTC.

This clonotype was counted many times. The J gene is TRBJ1-2, the V gene TRBV12-3 or TRBV12-4; TRBD1 is a possible D gene (6 bases). Between the trimmed V and J ends, which lost 3 bases and 0 bases, there was a span of 11 bases. This CDR3 region has 15 residues. The CDR3 DNA follows: TGTGCCAGCAGTTTTCGGCCAGGGGCTAACTATGGCTACACCTTC. Translated: CASSFRPGANYGYTF.

This clonotype was recorded many times. The chain is built from TRBV6-6 and TRBJ2-3; D remains unclear. Trimming removed 5 bases from V and 0 bases from J, with 9 bases in between. The CDR3 sequence is 14 residues long. Per germline, CDR1 MNHNY and CDR2 SVGAGI (reference sequence). The CDR3 here is CASSPLTSTDTQYF. The DNA for the CDR3 is TGTGCCAGCAGTCCCCTGACTAGCACAGATACGCAGTATTTT.

This clonotype was detected many times. This chain joins TRBV29-1 and TRBJ1-1; D is uncertain. Deletions cut 3 bases from V and 4 bases from J, with 9 bases between. Germline CDR1 reads SQVTM; CDR2 reads ANQGSEA. This CDR3 spans 12 amino acids. CDR3 protein: CSVEASLTEAFF. The DNA for the CDR3 is TGCAGCGTTGAGGCCAGCCTCACTGAAGCTTTCTTT.

This clonotype was detected many times. The chain has TRBV5-1 and TRBJ1-1, with D possibly being TRBD1 (6 bases). This CDR3 comprises 14 residues. Germline V CDR1 and CDR2: SGHRS, YFSETQ. Trimming removed 4 bases at V and 3 bases at J, with 13 bases between. CDR3 region: CASSETGGDTEAFF. The CDR3 coding sequence is TGCGCCAGCAGCGAGACAGGAGGGGACACTGAAGCTTTCTTT. Looking up the rest from reference TRBV5-1 and TRBJ1-1 gives the full variable domain: KAGVTQTPRYLIKTRGQQVTLSCSPISGHRSVSWYQQTPGQGLQFLFEYFSETQRNKGNFPGRFSGRQFSNSRSEMNVSTLELGDSALYLCASSETGGDTEAFFGQGTRLTVV.

In this sample, this clonotype turned up a few times. This chain connects TRBV4-1 to TRBJ2-5, with unresolved D. The germline CDR1 and CDR2 sequences are MGHRA and YSYEKL. The CDR3 contains 15 residues. V dropped 5 bases and J dropped 5 bases, with 18 bases sitting between them. For the CDR3, the DNA is TGCGCCAGCAGCTCACGGGCCTCAAAGGTGGAGACCCAGTACTTC. Its translation: CASSSRASKVETQYF.

This clonotype was counted at least ten times. This chain connects TRBV4-1 to TRBJ1-4; perhaps TRBD1 as D (6 bases). Trimming cost V 6 bases and J 3 bases, with 14 bases left between them. The CDR3 spans 15 residues. In germline, CDR1 is MGHRA, CDR2 YSYEKL. The CDR3 nucleotides are TGCGCCAGCAGTCTGGGGGCCTGGGCTAATGAAAAACTGTTTTTT. This translates into CASSLGAWANEKLFF.

Ten or more counts support this clonotype. The chain has TRBV4-3 and TRBJ1-1; unclear D gene. CDR3 size: 17 residues. The germline gives CDR1 LGHNA, CDR2 YSLEER. V was trimmed by 1 base and J by 4 bases, leaving 19 bases between them. This chain's CDR3 is CASSQVGRTSSGTEAFF. DNA of the CDR3: TGCGCCAGCAGCCAAGTGGGCAGAACCTCCTCGGGCACTGAAGCTTTCTTT.

This clonotype was observed at least ten times. This sequence joins TRBV7-6 and TRBJ2-1; D might be TRBD2 (5 bases). V dropped 0 bases and J dropped 2 bases, with 14 bases sitting between them. From germline, CDR1 is SGHVS and CDR2 FNYEAQ. The CDR3 is made up of 17 amino acids. In DNA form, the CDR3 reads TGTGCCAGCAGCTTAGCGGTCTCCCGAGGGCCCTACAATGAGCAGTTCTTC. Translated, it gives CASSLAVSRGPYNEQFF.

This rearrangement joins TRBV27 to TRBJ2-5; 11 bases agree with TRBD2. V dropped 0 bases and J dropped 2; count of bases not matched to a gene: 11. This CDR3 has 19 residues. From germline, CDR1 is MNHEY and CDR2 SMNVEV (reference sequence). The CDR3 loop is CASSLSGLAGGLGQETQYF. CDR3 sequence (DNA): TGTGCCAGCAGTTTATCTGGGCTAGCGGGGGGCTTGGGGCAAGAGACCCAGTACTTC.

The rearrangement links TRBV12-3 or TRBV12-4 to TRBJ1-1; 11 bases map to TRBD1. The CDR3 loop spans 13 amino acids. Unmatched junction bases numbered 2, after V lost 6 bases and J lost 5 bases. The CDR3 here is CASRGQGVTEAFF. The CDR3 DNA sequence: TGTGCCAGCAGGGGACAGGGGGTGACTGAAGCTTTCTTT.

This clonotype was recorded at least ten times. The chain recombines TRBV27 with TRBJ1-2, with D possibly being TRBD1 (6 bases). CDR3 length: 13 residues. The V gene lost 9 bases and the J gene lost 1 base, with 12 bases spanning the gap. Germline assignment: CDR1 MNHEY and CDR2 SMNVEV (reference sequence). Here the CDR3 reads CASMDRFNYGYTF. The CDR3 DNA is TGTGCCAGTATGGACAGATTTAACTATGGCTACACCTTC.

This clonotype was detected ten times or more. The chain joins TRBV5-1 to TRBJ1-1; 8 bases align to TRBD1. From germline, CDR1 is SGHRS and CDR2 YFSETQ. After removal of 2 bases from V and 1 base from J, the junction contained 4 bases not matched to a gene. This CDR3 comprises 15 residues. CDR3 nucleotides: TGCGCCAGCAGCTTCACCGGGACAGGGAACACTGAAGCTTTCTTT. It codes for CASSFTGTGNTEAFF. The complete variable domain, with remaining parts taken from reference TRBV5-1 and TRBJ1-1, reads KAGVTQTPRYLIKTRGQQVTLSCSPISGHRSVSWYQQTPGQGLQFLFEYFSETQRNKGNFPGRFSGRQFSNSRSEMNVSTLELGDSALYLCASSFTGTGNTEAFFGQGTRLTVV.

This clonotype was detected ten times or more. V usage is TRBV20-1 and J usage is TRBJ2-7; D gene unclear. V was cut by 1 base and J by 4 bases, with 11 bases left in between. The CDR3 sequence is 13 residues long. CDR1 and CDR2 from the germline V gene are DFQATT and SNEGSKA (reference sequence). The CDR3 bases are TGCAGTGCTAGAGTGGGGTTGAGTTACGAGCAGTACTTC. Encoded protein: CSARVGLSYEQYF.

This clonotype was observed many times. The chain joins TRBV12-3 or TRBV12-4 to TRBJ2-3, with 10 bases aligning to TRBD2. V dropped 5 bases and J dropped 2; count of bases not matched to a gene: 13. The CDR3 consists of 18 residues. The CDR3 DNA reads TGTGCCAGCAGTCCTAAACTCAGAGGACTAGCGGTCACAGATACGCAGTATTTT. This gives the protein CASSPKLRGLAVTDTQYF.

This clonotype occurred many times. V is TRBV5-1 and J is TRBJ1-2; 7 positions match TRBD1. This CDR3 has 16 residues. Germline-derived CDR1 and CDR2 are SGHRS and YFSETQ. Trimming cost V 2 bases and J 6 bases; bases outside gene matches: 13. Here the CDR3 DNA reads TGCGCCAGCAGCTTTATGGCAGGGGGTAGGGACAATGGCTACACCTTC. As protein: CASSFMAGGRDNGYTF.

This chain uses TRBV18 with TRBJ1-1, with D possibly matching TRBD1 (5 bases). CDR3 length: 14 amino acids. From germline, CDR1 is KGHSH and CDR2 LQKENI. V was trimmed by 3 bases and J by 3 bases, leaving 11 bases between them. CDR3 coding DNA: TGTGCCAGCTCACCTCTGGGACCCGACACTGAAGCTTTCTTT. Protein: CASSPLGPDTEAFF.

This clonotype was counted ten times or more. CDR3 loop: CASSLSPGQGAFEQFF. The DNA for the CDR3 is TGCGCCAGCAGCTTAAGTCCGGGACAGGGGGCATTTGAGCAGTTCTTC. This sequence joins TRBV5-1 and TRBJ2-1; 12 bases fit TRBD1. Looked up from germline, CDR1 is SGHRS and CDR2 is YFSETQ. This CDR3 is built from 16 residues. Trimming took 2 bases from V and 9 from J; bases not matched to a gene: 9. The complete variable domain, with remaining parts taken from reference TRBV5-1 and TRBJ2-1, reads KAGVTQTPRYLIKTRGQQVTLSCSPISGHRSVSWYQQTPGQGLQFLFEYFSETQRNKGNFPGRFSGRQFSNSRSEMNVSTLELGDSALYLCASSLSPGQGAFEQFFGPGTRLTVL.